This T cell receptor (beta chain) was captured by sequencing in a study of blood T cell repertoires in COVID-19. Study at large: Spain, Italy and the United States supplied samples that represented acute and convalescent COVID-19. T cells, B-cell-depleted T cells, or PBMCs provided the cDNA or gDNA that served as material.

Method: immunoSEQ multiplex PCR; TCRdb's copy keeps in-frame clones and lacks some. The data show around 20,000 clones, 85% seen once. This sequence was found in a man older than 75 with acute or convalescent COVID-19. Source material: peripheral blood.

CDR3 nucleotide sequence: TGTGCCAGCAGTTACTCGAACACAGGCCCCCGCGGTGGCTACACCTTC. It encodes CASSYSNTGPRGGYTF. V is TRBV6-5 and J is TRBJ1-2; D might be TRBD1 (5 bases). Between the trimmed V and J ends, which lost 0 bases and 7 bases, there was a span of 18 bases. The CDR3 runs to 16 residues. Germline V CDR1 and CDR2: MNHEY, SVGAGI.